Listed below are T cell receptor beta chains from one sample, sequenced in a study of T cells in localized non-small cell lung cancer. Data came from immunoSEQ multiplex PCR; TCRdb stores just in-frame clones and leaves some out. The sample lists 20,000 to 30,000 clones, 81% occurring once. The sample in question was peripheral blood, obtained before any cancer treatment. The receptors come from a man aged 40 to 75 with stage III squamous cell lung carcinoma. The conserved cysteine and the conserved F or W are not part of the CDR3 here. Size is stated for part of the rows, as once, few or many counts, or as a class when the clone is expanded.

V gene: TRBV9; clone size: .; CDR3 length: 13; J gene: TRBJ1-1; CDR3 protein: ASSVEAFWNTEAF
V gene: TRBV20-1; clone size: .; CDR3 length: 8; J gene: TRBJ2-1; CDR3 protein: SASEDEQF
V gene: TRBV28; clone size: few; CDR3 length: 12; J gene: TRBJ1-5; CDR3 protein: ASSLVRGPQPQH
V gene: TRBV11-2; clone size: .; CDR3 length: 12; J gene: TRBJ2-2; CDR3 protein: ASSRRGNTGELF
V gene: TRBV6-1; clone size: once; CDR3 length: 12; J gene: TRBJ1-6; CDR3 protein: ASSEYRGNSPLH
V gene: TRBV30; clone size: .; CDR3 length: 15; J gene: TRBJ2-1; CDR3 protein: AWSKAGQSSLSNEQF
V gene: TRBV9; clone size: .; CDR3 length: 11; J gene: TRBJ2-1; CDR3 protein: ASSVAPGTEQF
V gene: TRBV4-1; clone size: .; CDR3 length: 12; J gene: TRBJ2-5; CDR3 protein: ASSQDSHQETQY
V gene: TRBV29-1; clone size: .; CDR3 length: 12; J gene: TRBJ2-2; CDR3 protein: SARQGPYTGELF
V gene: TRBV7-9; clone size: .; CDR3 length: 10; J gene: TRBJ2-3; CDR3 protein: ASSSSGGTQY
V gene: TRBV11-2; clone size: .; CDR3 length: 10; J gene: TRBJ1-2; CDR3 protein: ASSLQGDGYT
V gene: TRBV5-4; clone size: .; CDR3 length: 13; J gene: TRBJ1-2; CDR3 protein: ASSLVRGEDYGYT
V gene: TRBV30; clone size: .; CDR3 length: 12; J gene: TRBJ1-6; CDR3 protein: AWSDRQSYSPLH
V gene: TRBV28; clone size: .; CDR3 length: 12; J gene: TRBJ2-7; CDR3 protein: ASSLDTRNYEQY
V gene: TRBV5-1; clone size: .; CDR3 length: 13; J gene: TRBJ2-1; CDR3 protein: ASSFRTRTYNEQF
V gene: TRBV11-2; clone size: .; CDR3 length: 13; J gene: TRBJ1-5; CDR3 protein: ASSLDPGSNQPQH
V gene: TRBV30; clone size: .; CDR3 length: 13; J gene: TRBJ1-6; CDR3 protein: ASPGKAGTNSPLH
V gene: TRBV7-3; clone size: .; CDR3 length: 13; J gene: TRBJ2-3; CDR3 protein: ASSLSGGAADTQY